These 10 T cell receptor beta chains share one sample of origin, sequenced in a study of human T cells and chemical hapten exposure (dated by TCRdb to the early 2020s). The meaning of the sample's time point label: pre-sensitization, week 0. In light of the paper, this sample's treatment or condition label describes: therapeutic diphenylcyclopropenone sensitization with weekly scalp DPC. The library relied on RACE. Sequencing relied on a NextSeq 500. Clones were called with MiXCR by TCRdb after fastp trimmed the public reads at Q25, and only in-frame beta chains were retained. Each entry merges the rows of one CDR3 protein and shows their most common DNA and genes. The sample yields under 200,000 distinct CDR3 sequences; roughly 30% were counted once. The ten largest make up less than 3.5% of the sample. Sequenced here: whole blood, sampled in connection with sensitization to the hapten diphenylcyclopropenone (DPC). The receptor source for this set is a woman under 40 with alopecia areata. Some clones in this sample may be carry-over from other donors' samples.

This chain links TRBV5-1 with TRBJ2-1; 11 nucleotides match TRBD2. V gave up 4 bases and J gave up 5 bases; unmatched junction bases: 5. The CDR3 loop spans 15 amino acids. Germline-derived CDR1 and CDR2 are SGHRS and YFSETQ. CDR3 DNA sequence: TGCGCCAGCAGCCCGTTGGGACTAGCGGACAATGAGCAGTTCTTC. It codes for CASSPLGLADNEQFF.

The chain combines TRBV18 with TRBJ2-1; maybe TRBD2 (5 bases). This CDR3 has 13 residues. The V and J ends lost 3 bases and 15 bases respectively, with 18 bases between them. Germline CDR1 and CDR2: KGHSH and LQKENI. The CDR3 region is CASSPGSVLEGFF. The CDR3 DNA follows: TGTGCCAGCTCACCGGGTTCCGTTCTTGAGGGGTTCTTC.

The gene calls are TRBV4-3 and TRBJ2-5; D uncertain. V was shortened by 1 base and J by 4 bases, with 13 bases between the two germline ends. This CDR3 is 15 amino acids long. Germline CDR1 and CDR2: LGHNA and YSLEER. This CDR3 reads CASSQARLSRETQYF. As DNA, the CDR3 is TGCGCCAGCAGCCAAGCCCGGTTGTCGCGAGAGACCCAGTACTTC.

V and J are TRBV19 and TRBJ2-7; D is perhaps TRBD1 or TRBD2 (6 bases each). The CDR3 extends over 13 amino acids. CDR1 and CDR2 (germline): LNHDA, SQIVND (reference sequence). Trimming removed 5 bases from V and 3 bases from J, with 11 bases in between. The chain's CDR3 is CASSAGHRYEQYF. CDR3 in DNA: TGTGCCAGTAGTGCGGGACACCGCTACGAGCAGTACTTC.

The chain has TRBV20-1 and TRBJ1-5; D is undetermined. CDR1 and CDR2 (germline): DFQATT, SNEGSKA (reference sequence). The CDR3 spans 13 residues. Trimming shortened V by 1 base and J by 3 bases, and 7 bases separated the two germline ends. Here the CDR3 DNA reads TGCAGTGCTAGAGGGAGGGCCAATCAGCCCCAGCATTTT. This codes for CSARGRANQPQHF.

V is TRBV18 and J is TRBJ1-2, with a possible D match to TRBD1 (5 bases). V gave up 10 bases and J gave up 6 bases, with 27 bases separating them. In germline, CDR1 is KGHSH, CDR2 LQKENI. This CDR3 is 16 amino acids long. The DNA of the CDR3 is TGTGCCACTACCGGGGGGGTGCTTCGCGTTATGGATGGCTACACCTTC. This gives the protein CATTGGVLRVMDGYTF.

CDR3 sequence (DNA): TGTGCCAGCAGCTTGGCTTTGCGGAGCCAAGAGACCCAGTACTTC. This codes for CASSLALRSQETQYF. V is TRBV5-4 and J is TRBJ2-5; D gene uncertain. Germline values: CDR1 SGHNT, CDR2 YYREEE (reference sequence). V lost 0 bases and J lost 1, with 10 bases in between. This CDR3 comprises 15 residues.

The rearrangement uses TRBV4-2 and TRBJ2-7; D is possibly TRBD1 (7 bases). Germline CDR1 and CDR2: LGHNA and YNFKEQ. V shed 4 bases and J shed 4 bases, with 14 bases lying between them. The CDR3 is 14 residues long. The DNA for the CDR3 is TGTGCCAGCAGCCTTCGCGGGACAGATTACGAGCAGTACTTC. Its protein product is CASSLRGTDYEQYF.

The chain uses TRBV9 and TRBJ2-5, with D possibly matching TRBD1 (6 bases). CDR3 length: 14 amino acids. CDR1 and CDR2 from the germline V gene are SGDLS and YYNGEE. V lost 4 bases to trimming and J lost 5 bases, with 15 bases between them. The CDR3 bases are TGTGCCAGCAGCACCAGACAGGTTACGGAGACCCAGTACTTC. Protein sequence: CASSTRQVTETQYF.

This clonotype has more than one count but fewer than ten. CDR3 DNA: TGTGCCAGCAGGACCTCAGGGGGCTCCCATGAGCAGTTCTTC. Its translation: CASRTSGGSHEQFF. The chain is built from TRBV28 and TRBJ2-1; TRBD1 matches at 8 bases. CDR1 and CDR2 from the germline V gene are MDHEN and SYDVKM. This CDR3 has 14 residues. J was trimmed by 8 bases and V by 6 bases; bases with no gene match: 9. The complete variable domain, with remaining parts taken from reference TRBV28 and TRBJ2-1, reads DVKVTQSSRYLVKRTGEKVFLECVQDMDHENMFWYRQDPGLGLRLIYFSYDVKMKEKGDIPEGYSVSREKKERFSLILESASTNQTSMYLCASRTSGGSHEQFFGPGTRLTVL.